These 21 T cell receptor beta chains were sequenced from one sample in a study of T-cell memory formation after mild COVID-19. TCRdb redid the calling of the 5' RACE reads with MiXCR, one entry per CDR3 protein. In the table there are just over 400,000 distinct CDR3 sequences, about 25% of which are singletons. Sequenced sample: PBMCs or a T cell subset sorted from them (not recorded which). These receptors were taken from an adult woman who had mild COVID-19 (a few samples of this study predate the infection). Cell type and time point are not known.

The chain uses TRBV3-1 and TRBJ1-4; D is uncertain. Trimming shortened V by 0 bases and J by 2 bases, and 10 bases separated the two germline ends. The V gene's germline CDR1 is LGHDT and CDR2 YNNKEL (reference sequence). The CDR3 has 16 residues. The CDR3 DNA follows: TGTGCCAGCAGCCAAGATCTGGGGTTTACTAATGAAAAACTGTTTTTT. It translates to CASSQDLGFTNEKLFF.

This clonotype was observed a few times. This rearrangement joins TRBV9 to TRBJ2-2, with D perhaps given as TRBD1 or TRBD2 (6 bases each). V was cut by 2 bases and J by 4 bases, with 15 bases left in between. The CDR3 contains 16 residues. Germline-derived CDR1 and CDR2 are SGDLS and YYNGEE. The chain's CDR3 is CASSVDWGALTGELFF. In nucleotides, the CDR3 is TGTGCCAGCAGCGTTGATTGGGGGGCTCTCACCGGGGAGCTGTTTTTT.

V usage is TRBV20-1 and J usage is TRBJ2-2; D may correspond to TRBD1 or TRBD2 (5 bases each). Trimming stripped 6 bases from V and 4 bases from J, with 15 bases between. Germline CDR1 DFQATT, CDR2 SNEGSKA (reference sequence). This CDR3 has 14 amino acids. CDR3 in DNA: TGCAGTGCCCTTCCCGGGACGGTCACCGGGGAGCTGTTTTTT. Its protein product is CSALPGTVTGELFF.

This clonotype was detected only a few times. The chain recombines TRBV4-3 with TRBJ2-1; 9 nucleotides align to TRBD1. V gave up 1 base and J gave up 3 bases; unmatched junction bases: 7. Germline loops: CDR1 LGHNA, CDR2 YSLEER. The CDR3 is made up of 17 amino acids. CDR3 sequence reads: CASSQARDREIYNEQFF. DNA for the CDR3: TGCGCCAGCAGCCAAGCCCGGGACAGGGAGATCTACAATGAGCAGTTCTTC.

This clonotype has more than one count but fewer than ten. The chain carries TRBV6-5 and TRBJ1-3; D is possibly TRBD1 (6 bases). There are 17 residues in the CDR3. CDR1 MNHEY and CDR2 SVGAGI come from the germline V gene. V was clipped by 2 bases and J by 2 bases, with 16 bases between them. The CDR3 spells CASSYGRWGATGNTIYF. CDR3 DNA sequence: TGTGCCAGCAGTTACGGGCGTTGGGGGGCAACTGGAAACACCATATATTTT.

This clonotype appeared a few times. This sequence joins TRBV4-2 and TRBJ1-1, with D unclear. From germline, CDR1 is LGHNA and CDR2 YNFKEQ. V lost 1 base and J 11 bases, leaving 14 bases between the germline ends. This CDR3 is 13 amino acids long. The CDR3 sequence: CASSQGSGGRAFF. CDR3 DNA: TGTGCCAGCAGCCAAGGGAGCGGCGGGAGGGCTTTCTTT.

This chain connects TRBV9 to TRBJ1-1; 7 positions match TRBD1. Trimming removed 3 bases from V and 0 bases from J; junction bases left unmatched: 2. The CDR3 contains 14 residues. Germline V gives CDR1 SGDLS, CDR2 YYNGEE. The CDR3 reads CASSAGQLNTEAFF. In DNA form, the CDR3 reads TGTGCCAGCAGCGCGGGACAGCTGAACACTGAAGCTTTCTTT.

This rearrangement joins TRBV7-9 to TRBJ2-3; 7 bases are shared with TRBD2. Trimming removed 7 bases from V and 1 base from J; junction bases left unmatched: 8. CDR3 length: 15 residues. CDR1 is SEHNR, CDR2 FQNEAQ, per germline (reference sequence). As DNA, the CDR3 is TGTGCCAGCATCCAACGCCGGGGGGGCACAGATACGCAGTATTTT. Protein: CASIQRRGGTDTQYF.

This sequence joins TRBV6-2 or TRBV6-3 and TRBJ2-1; 10 bases are shared with TRBD2. Germline V gene data show CDR1 as MNHEY and CDR2 as SVGEGT. The trim removed 5 bases at V and 4 bases at J, leaving 5 bases unmatched. This CDR3 comprises 15 residues. The CDR3 sequence: CASSRSSGSYNEQFF. Written as DNA, the CDR3 is TGTGCCAGCAGTCGTTCTAGCGGGAGTTACAATGAGCAGTTCTTC.

A few counts support this clonotype. J is TRBJ2-6 and V is TRBV28; D is unresolved. The CDR3 runs to 13 residues. Trimming cost V 4 bases and J 4 bases, with 5 bases left between them. The germline gives CDR1 MDHEN, CDR2 SYDVKM. Here the CDR3 reads CASSSAGANVLTF. The DNA for the CDR3 is TGTGCCAGCAGTTCTGCAGGGGCCAACGTCCTGACTTTC.

The chain joins TRBV20-1 to TRBJ1-1; maybe TRBD1 (6 bases). The germline gives CDR1 DFQATT, CDR2 SNEGSKA (reference sequence). Trimming stripped 1 base from V and 4 bases from J, with 7 bases between. The CDR3 runs to 12 residues. This chain's CDR3 is CSARGGATEAFF. The CDR3 DNA reads as TGCAGTGCTAGAGGGGGGGCCACTGAAGCTTTCTTT.

The chain links TRBV20-1 to TRBJ2-1, with D possibly matching TRBD2 (6 bases). V lost 5 bases and J lost 7, with 21 bases in between. CDR3 size: 15 residues. CDR1 and CDR2 (germline): DFQATT, SNEGSKA (reference sequence). The CDR3 DNA reads TGCAGTGCTCGACCGGGACTTCCCTTCTCGAATGAGCAGTTCTTC. Its protein is CSARPGLPFSNEQFF.

This rearrangement joins TRBV7-3 to TRBJ2-3; D is perhaps TRBD2 (6 bases). Trimming took 5 bases from V and 0 from J, leaving 12 bases between them. The V gene's germline CDR1 is SGHTA and CDR2 FQGTGA. The CDR3 spans 15 residues. The DNA of the CDR3 is TGTGCCAGCAGCCGAGCCGGGACTAGCACAGATACGCAGTATTTT. Its protein is CASSRAGTSTDTQYF.

The J gene is TRBJ2-7, the V gene TRBV6-1; 10 bases map to TRBD1. Trimming removed 7 bases from V and 3 bases from J; junction bases left unmatched: 6. The CDR3 has 14 amino acids. CDR1 is MNHNS, CDR2 SASEGT, per germline. The CDR3 region is CASMRTGGDYEQYF. The CDR3 coding sequence is TGTGCCAGCATGCGGACAGGGGGTGACTACGAGCAGTACTTC.

The V gene is TRBV29-1, the J gene TRBJ2-3; no clear D. The germline V gene encodes CDR1 SQVTM and CDR2 ANQGSEA. With 7 bases removed from V and 4 bases from J, the gap between germline ends came to 9 bases. The CDR3 is 11 residues long. The CDR3 region has the DNA TGCAGCGATCAGTTCGCAGATACGCAGTATTTT. This gives the protein CSDQFADTQYF.

This chain uses TRBV20-1 with TRBJ2-3; possibly TRBD2 for D (5 bases). The germline gives CDR1 DFQATT, CDR2 SNEGSKA (reference sequence). Trimming cost V 2 bases and J 6 bases, with 12 bases left between them. There are 13 residues in the CDR3. CDR3: CSARNAGWDTQYF. DNA for the CDR3: TGCAGTGCTAGAAACGCGGGCTGGGATACGCAGTATTTT.

The genes are TRBV30 and TRBJ1-3; D unclear. This CDR3 has 13 residues. Trimming removed 2 bases from V and 0 bases from J, with 5 bases in between. CDR1 and CDR2 (germline): GTSNPN, SVGIG (reference sequence). CDR3 residues: CAWSLNSGNTIYF. CDR3 sequence (DNA): TGTGCCTGGAGTTTGAACTCTGGAAACACCATATATTTT.

This clonotype was detected many times. The chain is built from TRBV20-1 and TRBJ2-1; 8 nucleotides match TRBD1. This CDR3 is 14 amino acids long. Germline V lookup: CDR1 DFQATT, CDR2 SNEGSKA (reference sequence). Trimming cost V 1 base and J 10 bases; bases outside gene matches: 9. The CDR3 region has the DNA TGCAGTGCTAGAGGGTGGCAGGGGGCACGGGAGCAGTTCTTC. Translating gives CSARGWQGAREQFF.

This clonotype was observed a few times. The genes are TRBV5-1 and TRBJ2-7; TRBD2 might be the D (6 bases). CDR3 size: 15 residues. The V end was cut by 3 bases, the J end by 1 base, with 14 bases between. The germline gives CDR1 SGHRS, CDR2 YFSETQ. CDR3 amino acids: CASSWAGTPSYEQYF. The CDR3 coding sequence is TGCGCCAGCAGCTGGGCCGGGACTCCTTCCTACGAGCAGTACTTC.

The chain employs TRBV28 and TRBJ2-7; D is undetermined. The CDR3 is 14 residues long. Germline CDR1 MDHEN, CDR2 SYDVKM. Deletions cut 5 bases from V and 0 bases from J, with 11 bases between. The CDR3 DNA is TGTGCCAGCAGTCCACAACAGAACTCCTACGAGCAGTACGTC. This translates into CASSPQQNSYEQYV.

The V call is TRBV4-3, the J call TRBJ2-1; TRBD2 aligns across 7 bases. The CDR3 is made up of 17 amino acids. Trimming took 0 bases from V and 4 from J; bases not matched to a gene: 9. Germline V lookup: CDR1 LGHNA, CDR2 YSLEER. CDR3 coding DNA: TGCGCCAGCAGCCAAGATTTGGGAGGGGCGGGGTACAATGAGCAGTTCTTC. It codes for CASSQDLGGAGYNEQFF.